This entry describes one T cell receptor (beta chain). Its antigen remains unknown. The data were taken from a study of T-cell memory formation after mild COVID-19. Trimming left V 2 bases short and J 1 base short, with 14 bases between. In germline, CDR1 is SGHTA, CDR2 FQGNSA. The CDR3 is 16 amino acids. Study-wide findings and caveats: Confirmation of SARS-CoV-2 specificity was lacking for second-wave clones peaking day 37. That cross-reactive memory joined was suggested by some responding clones appearing in pre-infection memory. CD4/CD8 balance held among clones contracting day 15 to 85, and later expanders leaned CD4+.

Employing constant-segment primers, 5'RACE generated TCR alpha and TCR beta cDNA libraries bearing sample barcodes and UMIs. TCRdb redid the calling of the 5' RACE reads with MiXCR, one entry per CDR3 protein. The sample has roughly 450,000 distinct CDR3 sequences, 15% to 20% seen once. The rearrangement joins TRBV7-2 to TRBJ1-1, with D unclear. The clonotype comes from an adult woman who had mild COVID-19 (a few samples of this study predate the infection). Cell type and time point are not known. The sequenced sample consisted of PBMCs or a T cell subset sorted from them (not recorded which). DNA of the CDR3: TGTGCCAGCAGCTTATCCTTTAGATCCGGGAACACTGAAGCTTTCTTT. It encodes CASSLSFRSGNTEAFF. The full variable domain, in which reference TRBV7-2 and TRBJ1-1 provide the parts outside the CDR3, is GAGVSQSPSNKVTEKGKDVELRCDPISGHTALYWYRQSLGQGLEFLIYFQGNSAPDKSGLPSDRFSAERTGGSVSTLTIQRTQQEDSAVYLCASSLSFRSGNTEAFFGQGTRLTVV.